This record concerns one T cell receptor beta chain sequence. Its antigen remains unknown. Use of 60 Vbeta and 13 Jbeta primers characterized the PCR. TCRdb's copy holds only in-frame clones and misses some; the assay was immunoSEQ multiplex PCR. The sample holds some 220,000 clones, approximately 90% seen once. The V gene's germline CDR1 is MGHDK and CDR2 SYGVNS. The trim removed 0 bases at V and 9 bases at J, leaving 8 bases unmatched. This CDR3 comprises 16 residues. This sample was taken from a study of cytomegalovirus exposure and HLA in healthy donors. Turning to the study itself: Researchers previously reported finding fewer than 120 million unique TCR beta sequences from roughly 170 million T cells. Within the Caucasian-associated ancestry cluster were about 81% of the approximately 400 genotyped donors.

The study, taken as a whole, reports: Later analysis placed DRB1 highest and HLA-C lowest in TCR association rates, which differed by HLA locus.

The specimen was PBMCs. The V and J genes are TRBV25-1 and TRBJ1-6, with 7 positions matching TRBD1. The sequence was obtained from a woman under 30 in good health and CMV-seronegative. The CDR3 region is CASSEYGKGAASPLHF. CDR3 DNA: TGTGCCAGCAGTGAATATGGAAAGGGGGCCGCTTCACCCCTCCACTTT.